This TCR beta chain was sequenced for a study of blood T cell repertoires in COVID-19. Overall study: Acute and convalescent COVID-19 samples came from the United States, Italy and Spain. PBMCs, B-cell-depleted T cells, or T cells provided the cDNA or gDNA that made up the material.

Source study methods: Reference gene primer amplification gave nucleated cell count estimates. Here immunoSEQ multiplex PCR was the method, and the copy in TCRdb shows in-frame clones only, minus some. The D gene and trimming were derived from the DNA, and the V and J assignments and clone size from that table. The table shows some 150,000 clones, with more than 70% occurring only once. The V gene's germline CDR1 is WSHSY and CDR2 SAAADI. There are 16 residues in the CDR3. Germline trimming cut 6 bases from V and 1 base from J; bases unmatched to any gene: 10. Sequenced: peripheral blood. This chain joins TRBV10-2 and TRBJ2-3; 7 positions match TRBD2. The sequence was obtained from a woman in her fifties or sixties with acute or convalescent COVID-19. The CDR3 loop reads CASSPTSRFGTDTQYF. The DNA for the CDR3 is TGCGCCAGCAGCCCGACTAGCCGTTTCGGCACAGATACGCAGTATTTT.